This TCR beta chain was sequenced during a study of blood T cell repertoires in COVID-19. About the research overall: The United States, Italy and Spain provided the acute and convalescent COVID-19 samples. Sources were T cells, B-cell-depleted T cells, or PBMCs; the material itself was cDNA or gDNA.

Trimming cost V 1 base and J 4 bases; bases outside gene matches: 6. Germline loops: CDR1 MGHRA, CDR2 YSYEKL. There are 16 residues in the CDR3. The authors' processing: Amplification from reference gene primers served as the basis for estimated nucleated cell counts. Only in-frame clones appear in the TCRdb table, and some are missing; sequencing was by immunoSEQ multiplex PCR. The DNA was the basis for D and trimming; V, J and clone size are from that table. Of some 200,000 clones listed, roughly 75% are singletons. Sequenced input: peripheral blood. This TCR came from a woman in her 70s with acute or convalescent COVID-19. The rearrangement joins TRBV4-1 to TRBJ2-2; TRBD2 agrees at 7 bases. The CDR3 region is CASSQVWGGGTGELFF. The CDR3, as DNA: TGCGCCAGCAGCCAAGTATGGGGCGGGGGCACCGGGGAGCTGTTTTTT.